This T cell receptor beta chain was captured in a study of vaccination effects on CD4 cells after COVID-19. A remark on this clone: Antigen: not known.

The assay was immunoSEQ multiplex PCR, and TCRdb's table has in-frame clones only and misses some. The profile covers around 79,000 clones, with around 70% appearing a single time and approximately 1.5% taken by the ten largest. The CDR3 is 15 residues long. Per the germline V gene, CDR1 is SGHRS and CDR2 is YFSETQ. V lost 2 bases and J 2 bases, leaving 12 bases between the germline ends. Antigen-specific CD4+ T cells were first expanded with viral peptide pools by the ViraFEST assay and only then sequenced. Isolating CD4+ T cells followed 9 to 11 days of culture. Cultivation was performed at a few million PBMC per well with about 9.6 IU/ml IL-2 and about 9.6 ug/ml peptides added.

The genes are TRBV5-1 and TRBJ2-3, with a tentative D call TRBD2 (6 bases). This specimen was CD4+ T cells from PBMCs cultured with HCoV-229E spike peptides, taken before COVID-19 vaccination. This TCR was sampled from a human donor who received a COVID-19 vaccine. The CDR3 loop reads CASSFGAGYTDTQYF. CDR3 coding DNA: TGCGCCAGCAGCTTTGGGGCGGGATACACAGATACGCAGTATTTT.